The T cell receptor (beta chain) described here comes from a study of CD8+ T cells in alopecia areata. Germline CDR1 and CDR2: LNHNV and YYDKDF (reference sequence). This CDR3 region has 11 residues. The germline V and J ends were trimmed by 1 base and 8 bases, with 5 bases remaining between them. A note on this clone: The antigen is unknown.

Stated treatment: oral pan-JAK inhibitor, 5-10 mg twice daily. Cell sorting on a FACSAria was used to separate CD4+ and CD8+ T cells from the PBMCs. Investigators isolated RNA and reverse transcribed it into cDNA to act as the sequencing template. TCRdb's copy holds only in-frame clones and misses some; the assay was immunoSEQ multiplex PCR. The sample includes some 200,000 clones, around 57% seen only once; the top ten take about 1.6%. Findings and limits, study-wide: Having just one nonresponder leaves the connection between baseline CD8+ expansion and response unresolved.

This chain joins TRBV15 and TRBJ1-2; D ambiguous. The sequencing used CD4+ T cells sorted from blood, collected at week 4, from a patient treated with tofacitinib. The TCR originated in a human donor with alopecia areata. CDR3 sequence: CATSRGEGYTF. DNA of the CDR3: TGTGCCACCAGCAGAGGGGAGGGCTACACCTTC.